The clone carrying this T cell receptor beta chain was picked up many times. This sample is drawn from a study of CD8 T cells in ankylosing spondylitis. The CDR3 loop spans 14 amino acids. Germline CDR1 reads MNHEY; CDR2 reads SVGEGT. Trimming shortened V by 6 bases and J by 9 bases, and 15 bases separated the two germline ends. TCRdb independently ran MiXCR on the 5' RACE reads; one entry per CDR3 protein. The profile shows more than 150,000 distinct CDR3 sequences, roughly 10% of them singletons. The sequencing input was blood, either unsorted or a sorted T cell fraction (not recorded which). The genes are TRBV6-2 or TRBV6-3 and TRBJ1-6, with D unresolved. The TCR was taken from a male donor with ankylosing spondylitis or in good health (not recorded which). The CDR3 DNA sequence: TGTGCCAGCAGCGCTCTTGGGTACGGTTCACCCCTCCACTTT. Translating gives CASSALGYGSPLHF.